This T cell receptor (beta chain) was sequenced for a study of patients and donors after allogeneic stem cell transplantation. Germline V lookup: CDR1 SGHDN, CDR2 FVKESK. Trimming cost V 4 bases and J 1 base; bases outside gene matches: 10. The CDR3 runs 17 residues. Using its own MiXCR run on the RT-PCR reads, TCRdb lists one record per CDR3 protein. The sample includes 920,000 or so distinct CDR3 sequences, more than 15% of them seen just once. The sequenced sample was blood, either unsorted or a sorted T cell fraction (not recorded which). This sequence was found in a human donor who was either an allogeneic HSCT recipient or a stem cell or donor lymphocyte infusion donor (not recorded which). It is not recorded whose cells these are; they may come from a transplant donor. The gene calls are TRBV14 and TRBJ1-2, with TRBD1 identical over 9 bases. Here the CDR3 DNA reads TGTGCCAGCAGCCGAAACAGGGGGCGCGAGCTTAACTATGGCTACACCTTC. It is translated as CASSRNRGRELNYGYTF.